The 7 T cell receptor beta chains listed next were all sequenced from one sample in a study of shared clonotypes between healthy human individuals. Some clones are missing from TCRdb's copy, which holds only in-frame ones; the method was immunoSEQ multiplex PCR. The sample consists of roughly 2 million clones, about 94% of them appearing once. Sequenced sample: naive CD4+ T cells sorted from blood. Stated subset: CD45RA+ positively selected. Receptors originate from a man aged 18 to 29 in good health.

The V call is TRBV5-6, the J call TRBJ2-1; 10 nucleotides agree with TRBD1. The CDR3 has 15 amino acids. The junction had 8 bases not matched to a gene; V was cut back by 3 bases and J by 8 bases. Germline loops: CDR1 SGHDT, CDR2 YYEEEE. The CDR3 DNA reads TGTGCCAGCAGCTCGGGACAGGGGAAGTCGGATGAGCAGTTCTTC. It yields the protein CASSSGQGKSDEQFF.

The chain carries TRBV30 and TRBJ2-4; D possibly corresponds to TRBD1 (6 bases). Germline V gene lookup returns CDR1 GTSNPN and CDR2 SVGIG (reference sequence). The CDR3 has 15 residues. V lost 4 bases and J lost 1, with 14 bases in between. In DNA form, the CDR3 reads TGTGCCTGGATTGGGCCAGGGGAGGCCAAAAACATTCAGTACTTC. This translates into CAWIGPGEAKNIQYF.

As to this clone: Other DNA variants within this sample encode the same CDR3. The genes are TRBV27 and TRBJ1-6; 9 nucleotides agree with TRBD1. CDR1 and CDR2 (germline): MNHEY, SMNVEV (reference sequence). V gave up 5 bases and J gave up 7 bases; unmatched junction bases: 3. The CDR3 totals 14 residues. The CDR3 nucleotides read TGTGCCAGCAGTCCCGGGACAGGGAATTCACCCCTCCACTTT. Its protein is CASSPGTGNSPLHF.

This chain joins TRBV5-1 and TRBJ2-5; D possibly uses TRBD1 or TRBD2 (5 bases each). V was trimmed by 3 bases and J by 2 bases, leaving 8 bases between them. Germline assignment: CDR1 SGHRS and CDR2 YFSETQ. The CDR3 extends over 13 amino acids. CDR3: CASSYGGQETQYF. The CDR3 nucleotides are TGCGCCAGCAGCTATGGGGGACAAGAGACCCAGTACTTC.

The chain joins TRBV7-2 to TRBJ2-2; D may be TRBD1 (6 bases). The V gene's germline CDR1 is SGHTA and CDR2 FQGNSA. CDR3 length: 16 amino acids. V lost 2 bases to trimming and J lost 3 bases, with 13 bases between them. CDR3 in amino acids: CASSLFRDTYTGELFF. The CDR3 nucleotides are TGTGCCAGCAGCTTATTCCGGGACACCTACACCGGGGAGCTGTTTTTT.

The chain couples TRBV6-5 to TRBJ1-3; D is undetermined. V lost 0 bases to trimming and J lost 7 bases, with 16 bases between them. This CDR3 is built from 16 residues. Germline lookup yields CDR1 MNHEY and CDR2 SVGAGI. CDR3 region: CASSYSRGSVGNTIYF. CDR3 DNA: TGTGCCAGCAGTTACTCGCGGGGTTCAGTCGGGAACACCATATATTTT.

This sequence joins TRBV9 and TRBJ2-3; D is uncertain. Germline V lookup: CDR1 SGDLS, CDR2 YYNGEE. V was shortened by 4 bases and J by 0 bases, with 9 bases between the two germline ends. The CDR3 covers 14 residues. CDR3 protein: CASSPWASTDTQYF. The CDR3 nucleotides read TGTGCCAGCAGCCCGTGGGCCAGCACAGATACGCAGTATTTT.